One sample yielded the 25 T cell receptor beta chains listed below, sequenced in a study of T cells in narcolepsy. Profiling relied on immunoSEQ multiplex PCR, and the TCRdb table lists in-frame clones only, not all of them. The sample records about 18,000 clones, 72% being singletons. Material for sequencing was CD45RA- memory CD8+ T cells from PBMCs. The receptors come from a human donor with narcolepsy.

CDR3 loop: CASSYSTSGSQETQYF. CDR3 nucleotide sequence: TGTGCCAGCAGTTACTCGACTAGCGGGAGCCAAGAGACCCAGTACTTC. V and J are TRBV6-5 and TRBJ2-5; 12 positions agree with TRBD2. J lost 1 base, V lost 0 bases, and 0 bases had no gene match. The V gene's germline CDR1 is MNHEY and CDR2 SVGAGI. This CDR3 is 16 amino acids long.

This clone was observed a handful of times. The chain links TRBV6-1 to TRBJ1-5, with unresolved D. The CDR3 loop spans 13 amino acids. Per germline, CDR1 MNHNS and CDR2 SASEGT. V lost 3 bases to trimming and J lost 4 bases, with 7 bases between them. The CDR3 is CASSEWVNQPQHF. CDR3 DNA sequence: TGTGCCAGCAGTGAGTGGGTAAATCAGCCCCAGCATTTT.

This clone was seen more than once but under ten times. The gene calls are TRBV9 and TRBJ2-7, with 10 bases that match TRBD2. Germline CDR1 SGDLS, CDR2 YYNGEE. The CDR3 spans 16 residues. V lost 0 bases and J lost 7; bases outside the gene matches: 10. CDR3 residues: CASSVVGTSVEGEQYF. CDR3 coding DNA: TGTGCCAGCAGCGTAGTCGGGACTAGCGTAGAGGGAGAGCAGTACTTC.

J is TRBJ1-1 and V is TRBV9, with 10 bases aligning to TRBD1. The V gene's germline CDR1 is SGDLS and CDR2 YYNGEE. The J segment lost 8 bases and the V segment lost 6 bases, leaving 7 bases of the junction unmatched. The CDR3 consists of 13 residues. CDR3 region: CASNAGTGDEAFF. CDR3 coding DNA: TGTGCCAGCAACGCCGGGACAGGGGACGAAGCTTTCTTT.

V usage is TRBV6-6 and J usage is TRBJ1-1; 7 bases line up with TRBD1. V trimming: 2 bases; J trimming: 5 bases; junction bases outside the gene matches: 2. The length of the CDR3 is 13 residues. Germline V gene lookup returns CDR1 MNHNY and CDR2 SVGAGI (reference sequence). CDR3 DNA: TGTGCCAGCAGTTACACAGGGGAGACTGAAGCTTTCTTT. It codes for CASSYTGETEAFF.

In nucleotides, the CDR3 is TGTGCCAGCAGTCCGCCGGGACAGTATAATTCACCCCTCCACTTT. As protein: CASSPPGQYNSPLHF. The J gene is TRBJ1-6, the V gene TRBV27, with 7 bases identical to TRBD1. This CDR3 region has 15 residues. Germline CDR1 MNHEY, CDR2 SMNVEV (reference sequence). The V segment lost 5 bases and the J segment 4 bases; nucleotides outside the gene matches: 5.

The chain recombines TRBV4-3 with TRBJ2-7, with unresolved D. Germline V gives CDR1 LGHNA, CDR2 YSLEER. V lost 1 base, J lost 2 bases, and 12 bases lay in between. There are 15 residues in the CDR3. CDR3 sequence: CASSQGQEVTYEQYF. CDR3 DNA: TGCGCCAGCAGCCAAGGTCAAGAGGTCACCTACGAGCAGTACTTC.

Comment on this clone: Just one base apart from a much larger clone, this may be a read error. This chain uses TRBV9 with TRBJ1-1, with D unclear. This CDR3 has 13 amino acids. The germline CDR1 and CDR2 sequences are SGDLS and YYNGEE. With 4 bases removed from V and 5 bases from J, the gap between germline ends came to 12 bases. CDR3 loop: CASSFPSDTEAFF. Here the CDR3 DNA reads TGTGCCAGCAGCTTCCCTTCGGATACTGAAGCTTTCTTT.

Comment on this clone: A read error may account for a junction end that differs from germline. J is TRBJ1-1 and V is TRBV6-1; D may be TRBD1 (5 bases). In germline, CDR1 is MNHNS, CDR2 SASEGT. The CDR3 is 13 amino acids. The CDR3 loop is CASSEARLVSGTF. The CDR3, as DNA: TGTGCCAGCAGTGAAGCCCGCCTCGTTAGCGGGACTTTT.

The chain employs TRBV5-1 and TRBJ1-2; a weak D match, TRBD1 (5 bases). The length of the CDR3 is 13 residues. Germline CDR1 and CDR2: SGHRS and YFSETQ. Trimming took off 0 bases at V and 7 bases at J, with 10 bases between the two ends. DNA of the CDR3: TGCGCCAGCAGCTTGGGGGGCGGAGGTGGCTACACCTTC. Translation: CASSLGGGGGYTF.

The V call is TRBV2, the J call TRBJ2-7; D not certain. Germline lookup yields CDR1 SNHLY and CDR2 FYNNEI. This CDR3 spans 13 amino acids. V was cut by 7 bases and J by 2 bases, with 12 bases left in between. The CDR3 coding sequence is TGTGCCAGCAATCCTGACCCCACCTACGAGCAGTACTTC. Translated, it gives CASNPDPTYEQYF.

V gene TRBV4-1 combines with J gene TRBJ1-4, with a tentative D call TRBD1 (6 bases). The CDR3 loop spans 13 amino acids. V was clipped by 3 bases and J by 8 bases, with 10 bases between them. Germline V CDR1 and CDR2: MGHRA, YSYEKL. The CDR3 loop reads CASSHFQGEKLFF. In nucleotides, the CDR3 is TGCGCCAGCAGCCATTTCCAGGGGGAAAAACTGTTTTTT.

The chain has TRBV6-5 and TRBJ2-7; 12 bases align to TRBD2. The junction had 9 bases not matched to a gene; V was cut back by 6 bases and J by 6 bases. The CDR3 is 15 amino acids. Germline CDR1 reads MNHEY; CDR2 reads SVGAGI. The CDR3 coding sequence is TGTGCCAGCAGGGCGACTAGCGGGAGCTCCCCCGAGCAGTACTTC. Translating it yields CASRATSGSSPEQYF.

This chain connects TRBV9 to TRBJ2-3; 8 bases match TRBD2. After removal of 5 bases from V and 6 bases from J, the junction contained 11 bases not matched to a gene. CDR3 length: 15 amino acids. CDR1 is SGDLS and CDR2 is YYNGEE in the germline V gene. The CDR3: CASRGAGGDSDTQYF. CDR3 DNA: TGTGCCAGCAGAGGGGCGGGAGGCGATTCGGATACGCAGTATTTT.

V usage is TRBV7-8 and J usage is TRBJ2-5, with D uncertain. The CDR3 extends over 14 amino acids. V was trimmed by 5 bases and J by 2 bases, leaving 12 bases between them. The germline gives CDR1 SGHVS, CDR2 FQNEAQ. CDR3 nucleotide sequence: TGTGCCAGCAGCCCATTGGACGGTCAAGAGACCCAGTACTTC. Amino acids: CASSPLDGQETQYF.

The rearrangement uses TRBV2 and TRBJ2-3; D gene uncertain. Germline CDR1 and CDR2: SNHLY and FYNNEI. V shed 4 bases and J shed 2 bases, with 10 bases lying between them. The CDR3 is made up of 14 amino acids. CDR3 sequence: CASSGTQYTDTQYF. CDR3 nucleotides: TGTGCCAGCAGTGGAACCCAGTACACAGATACGCAGTATTTT.

V usage is TRBV19 and J usage is TRBJ2-1, with unresolved D. Trimming took 2 bases from V and 4 from J, leaving 9 bases between them. CDR3 length: 14 residues. Germline V gene sequence: CDR1 LNHDA, CDR2 SQIVND (reference sequence). The CDR3 here is CASSIKGPYNEQFF. The CDR3 nucleotides are TGTGCCAGTAGTATAAAAGGACCGTACAATGAGCAGTTCTTC.

This sequence joins TRBV27 and TRBJ1-1; D is perhaps TRBD1 (5 bases). CDR1 is MNHEY and CDR2 is SMNVEV in the germline V gene (reference sequence). The CDR3 is 12 residues long. The germline V and J ends were trimmed by 10 bases and 1 base, with 10 bases remaining between them. The CDR3: CATIGGNTEAFF. CDR3 nucleotides: TGTGCCACCATTGGGGGGAACACTGAAGCTTTCTTT.

The chain has TRBV30 and TRBJ2-3; TRBD2 is a possible D gene (6 bases). V dropped 2 bases and J dropped 8 bases, with 11 bases sitting between them. This CDR3 contains 12 residues. CDR1 and CDR2 from the germline V gene are GTSNPN and SVGIG (reference sequence). Here the CDR3 reads CAWSLPAGTQYF. The CDR3 region has the DNA TGTGCCTGGAGTCTTCCAGCGGGTACGCAGTATTTT.

On this clone itself: Other DNA sequences from this sample encode an identical CDR3 as well. The rearrangement joins TRBV2 to TRBJ2-5, with a weak D call TRBD2 (6 bases). CDR1 SNHLY and CDR2 FYNNEI come from the germline V gene. The CDR3 sequence is 13 residues long. V lost 6 bases, J lost 4 bases, and 12 bases lay in between. In nucleotides, the CDR3 is TGTGCCAGCAGGAAGTGGAGGGGAGAGACCCAGTACTTC. Translation: CASRKWRGETQYF.

This clone was seen more than once but under ten times. V gene TRBV2 combines with J gene TRBJ1-1; D gene uncertain. Trimming stripped 9 bases from V and 1 base from J, with 6 bases between. The CDR3 has 11 residues. The germline CDR1 and CDR2 sequences are SNHLY and FYNNEI. CDR3 DNA: TGTGCCAGTGAGACGAACACTGAAGCTTTCTTT. This sequence encodes CASETNTEAFF.

This sequence joins TRBV27 and TRBJ1-1, with TRBD1 as a possible D gene (5 bases). This CDR3 is built from 13 residues. V gave up 6 bases and J gave up 0 bases, with 8 bases separating them. Germline CDR1 reads MNHEY; CDR2 reads SMNVEV (reference sequence). The CDR3 region is CASSQGLNTEAFF. Here the CDR3 DNA reads TGTGCCAGCAGCCAGGGCCTGAACACTGAAGCTTTCTTT.

The chain combines TRBV9 with TRBJ2-2; the match to TRBD1 covers 11 bases. The CDR3 length is 16 residues. Trimming cost V 0 bases and J 6 bases; bases outside gene matches: 4. The germline V gene encodes CDR1 SGDLS and CDR2 YYNGEE. The CDR3 here is CASSVGGQGASGELFF. DNA for the CDR3: TGTGCCAGCAGCGTAGGTGGACAGGGGGCGTCCGGGGAGCTGTTTTTT.

The chain is built from TRBV7-2 and TRBJ1-1, with D possibly matching TRBD1 (5 bases). Germline CDR1 is SGHTA and CDR2 is FQGNSA. The CDR3 covers 12 residues. V was cut by 5 bases and J by 7 bases, with 11 bases left in between. CDR3 in amino acids: CASSHTGVEAFF. CDR3 DNA: TGTGCCAGCAGCCATACGGGGGTTGAAGCTTTCTTT.

The rearrangement links TRBV9 to TRBJ2-1; D gene ambiguous. The CDR3 runs to 15 residues. CDR1 SGDLS and CDR2 YYNGEE come from the germline V gene. Trimming pared 4 bases from V and 4 bases from J, leaving 15 bases between. Here the CDR3 reads CASSPSLNPYNEQFF. Here the CDR3 DNA reads TGTGCCAGCAGCCCTTCCTTGAACCCTTACAATGAGCAGTTCTTC.